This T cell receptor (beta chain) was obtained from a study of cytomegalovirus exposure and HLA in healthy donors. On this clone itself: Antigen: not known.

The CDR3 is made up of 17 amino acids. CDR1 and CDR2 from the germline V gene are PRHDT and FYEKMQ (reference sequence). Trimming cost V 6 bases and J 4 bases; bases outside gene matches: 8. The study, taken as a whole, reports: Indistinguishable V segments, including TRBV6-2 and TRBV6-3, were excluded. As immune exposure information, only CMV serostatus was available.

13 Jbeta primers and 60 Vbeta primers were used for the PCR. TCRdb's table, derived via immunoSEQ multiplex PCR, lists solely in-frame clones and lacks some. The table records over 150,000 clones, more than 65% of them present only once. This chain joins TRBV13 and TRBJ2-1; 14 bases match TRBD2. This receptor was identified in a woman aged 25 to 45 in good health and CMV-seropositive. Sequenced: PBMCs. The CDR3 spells CASSAPGTSGSYNEQFF. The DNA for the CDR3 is TGTGCCAGCAGTGCCCCTGGGACTAGCGGGAGTTACAATGAGCAGTTCTTC.